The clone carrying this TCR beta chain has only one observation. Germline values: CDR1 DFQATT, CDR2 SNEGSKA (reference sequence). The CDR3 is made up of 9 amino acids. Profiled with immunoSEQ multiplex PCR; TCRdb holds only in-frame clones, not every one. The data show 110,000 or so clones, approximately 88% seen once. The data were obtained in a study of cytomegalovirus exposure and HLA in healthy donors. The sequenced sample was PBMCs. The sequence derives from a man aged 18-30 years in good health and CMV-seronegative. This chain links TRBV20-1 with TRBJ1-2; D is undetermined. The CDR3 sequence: CRAFPGYTF. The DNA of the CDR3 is TGCAGGGCATTTCCTGGCTACACCTTC.